The T cell receptor (beta chain) under discussion was sequenced for a study of stem cell transplantation in POMP-related autoinflammatory disease. Study results and caveats: A trend toward lower repertoire diversity and greater clonality appeared in every analyzed T-cell subset of PRAID patients.

Germline lookup yields CDR1 SNHLY and CDR2 FYNNEI. V gave up 6 bases and J gave up 0 bases, with 6 bases separating them. The CDR3 sequence is 12 residues long. As to this clone: Its antigen is as yet unknown.

The assay was immunoSEQ multiplex PCR, and TCRdb's table has in-frame clones only and misses some. Counted here are some 26,000 clones, 82% occurring once; the ten biggest clones make up over 2.5%. PRAID featured immunodeficiency plus autoinflammation. This receptor was obtained from a human donor with POMP-related autoinflammation and immune dysregulation (PRAID). The V and J genes are TRBV2 and TRBJ2-7, with D perhaps TRBD2 (5 bases). The material was CD4+ T cells from PBMCs, obtained before stem cell transplantation. The CDR3 region is CASRSGSYEQYF. The CDR3 nucleotides read TGTGCCAGCAGGAGCGGCTCCTACGAGCAGTACTTC.